This is a list of T cell receptor beta chains from one sample in a study of regulatory T cells in long-lasting Graves disease. TCRdb used MiXCR to reprocess the multiplex PCR reads, holding one entry per CDR3 protein. The table has fewer than 650,000 distinct CDR3 sequences, 16% seen once. These sequences were also reported in another study, on T cells in Graves' hyperthyroidism and ophthalmopathy.

Material: peripheral blood mononuclear cells (PBMCs), obtained at new diagnosis, from a patient treated with antithyroid drugs. The source of these receptors is a woman aged 25-40 years with Graves disease. CDR3s include the opening cysteine and the closing phenylalanine or tryptophan. The D gene is left open where the match is weak. For some rows the clone size is stated as once, few or many, or as a class when expanded; others skip it.

>-|TRBV7-2|-|TRBJ1-2
TGTGCCAGCAGCCTCTCCCATCTTGGCTACACCTTC
CASSLSHLGYTF
>TRBD2|TRBV6-1|-|TRBJ2-1
TGTGCCAGCAGACCTGGGACTAGCGGGAGCCGGGATGAGCAGTTCTTC
CASRPGTSGSRDEQFF
>-|TRBV12-3/TRBV12-4|-|TRBJ1-3
TGTGCCAGCAGGAAACTAAACACCATATATTTT
CASRKLNTIYF
>-|TRBV20-1|-|TRBJ2-6
TGCAGTGCTACCCTAACCTCTGGGGCCAACGTCCTGACTTTC
CSATLTSGANVLTF
>-|TRBV27|-|TRBJ2-3
TGTGCCAGCAGTCCACAACACACAGATACGCAGTATTTT
CASSPQHTDTQYF
>-|TRBV11-3|many|TRBJ2-7
TGTGCCAGCAGCTTAAGTAGGGGCGCGGGGGAGCAGTACTTC
CASSLSRGAGEQYF
>-|TRBV5-5|many|TRBJ2-1
TGTGCCAGCAGCTTGGCCGGTAGGGTGGGTGAGCAGTTCTTC
CASSLAGRVGEQFF
>-|TRBV7-9|many|TRBJ2-4
TGTGCCAGCAGCTCAGTGGGGGTCCTAGCCAAAAACATTCAGTACTTC
CASSSVGVLAKNIQYF
>-|TRBV7-3|few|TRBJ2-1
TGTGCCAGCAGCGTAGGGCAGAAGGACAATGAGCAGTTCTTC
CASSVGQKDNEQFF
>-|TRBV18|few|TRBJ2-5
TGTGCCAGCTCACCACCGAAGGAGGAGACCCAGTACTTC
CASSPPKEETQYF
>-|TRBV18|few|TRBJ1-1
TGTGCCAGCTCACGCCAGGTCACTGAAGCTTTCTTT
CASSRQVTEAFF
>-|TRBV4-1|-|TRBJ2-1
TGCGCCAGCAGCCAACTCGACACCTACAATGAGCAGTTCTTC
CASSQLDTYNEQFF
>-|TRBV2|-|TRBJ2-1
TGTTCCACCAGCAGAGGCGGCTTCAATGAGCAGTTCTTC
CSTSRGGFNEQFF
>-|TRBV20-1|many|TRBJ1-5
TGCAGTGCGACCCGGGACACCGGTAGCAATCAGCCCCAGCATTTT
CSATRDTGSNQPQHF
>TRBD1|TRBV5-1|few|TRBJ2-2
TGCGCCAGCCAGAGATGGACAGGGAATCCCACCGGGGAGCTGTTTTTT
CASQRWTGNPTGELFF
>TRBD2|TRBV30|-|TRBJ2-7
TGTGCCTGGGGAAGGACTAGCGGTGCCTACGAGCAGTACTTC
CAWGRTSGAYEQYF
>-|TRBV20-1|few|TRBJ2-3
TGCAGTGCTAGTTGGCGGAACCAAGATACGCAGTATTTT
CSASWRNQDTQYF
>-|TRBV12-3/TRBV12-4|many|TRBJ2-7
TGTGCCAGCAGTCAGTCGCAGGGAGGGGGTTACGAGCAGTACTTC
CASSQSQGGGYEQYF
>TRBD1|TRBV5-1|few|TRBJ2-4
TGCGCCAGCAGCGCCCGGGACAGGGGGTCTTCAAGCATTCAGTACTTC
CASSARDRGSSSIQYF
>-|TRBV20-1|-|TRBJ1-1
TGCAGTGCTAGTGGGTATACAGGGACCCTGAACACTGAAGCTTTCTTT
CSASGYTGTLNTEAFF
>-|TRBV6-1|few|TRBJ2-7
TGTGCCAGCAGTCAGACCCACCCCACCTACGAGCAGTACTTC
CASSQTHPTYEQYF
>TRBD1|TRBV27|many|TRBJ2-7
TGTGCCAGCAGTCCCCTGGACAGGGTAGAACAGTACTTC
CASSPLDRVEQYF
>-|TRBV10-1|few|TRBJ2-7
TGCGCCAGCATGGTGGGGCCCGGCTACGAGCAGTACTTC
CASMVGPGYEQYF
>TRBD2|TRBV6-1|-|TRBJ2-1
TGTGCCAGCAGACTAACCGGGACTAGCGGGAGTTGGAATGAGCAGTTCTTC
CASRLTGTSGSWNEQFF
>-|TRBV19|many|TRBJ1-5
TGTGCCAGTAGTATAGGTACAGTAGCAAATCAGCCCCAGCATTTT
CASSIGTVANQPQHF
>-|TRBV6-1|-|TRBJ1-5
TGTGCCAGCAAGAAAGTCGCGCAGGGTTATCAGCCCCAGCATTTT
CASKKVAQGYQPQHF
>TRBD2|TRBV14|few|TRBJ2-4
TGTGCCAGCAGCCCCAGCGGGGGCCTAGCCAAAAACATTCAGTACTTC
CASSPSGGLAKNIQYF
>-|TRBV28|-|TRBJ1-2
TGTGCCAGTAGGGCCGGGACAACAGGATGGGGCTACACCTTC
CASRAGTTGWGYTF
>-|TRBV11-3|many|TRBJ2-1
TGTGCCAGCAGCTCCTCCGGGACCCTAAACAATGAGCAGTTCTTC
CASSSSGTLNNEQFF
>-|TRBV18|-|TRBJ1-2
TGTGCCAGCTCACCACAAGTTTCAGGGCCGGATGGCTACACCTTC
CASSPQVSGPDGYTF
>TRBD2|TRBV2|few|TRBJ2-7
TGTGCCAGCACCCCCAGGACTAGCGGTACCTACGAGCAGTACTTC
CASTPRTSGTYEQYF
>TRBD1|TRBV27|many|TRBJ2-7
TGTGCCAGCAGTTCGGACAGGATTTCCACCTCCTACGAGCAGTACTTC
CASSSDRISTSYEQYF
>TRBD2|TRBV14|-|TRBJ2-1
TGTGCCAGCAGCCGTCTCCGGACAGGAGCAAGCGGGAGGGATAACAATGAGCAGTTCTTC
CASSRLRTGASGRDNNEQFF
>-|TRBV28|many|TRBJ2-7
TGTGCCAGCAGTTGGGACTACGAGCAGTACTTC
CASSWDYEQYF
>TRBD2|TRBV2|few|TRBJ2-1
TGTGCCAGCAGCCAACTAGCGGGATACTACAATGAGCAGTTCTTC
CASSQLAGYYNEQFF
>TRBD2|TRBV7-9|-|TRBJ2-7
TGTGCCAGCAAGGAACTAGCGGGTTCGTCTTACGAGCAGTACTTC
CASKELAGSSYEQYF